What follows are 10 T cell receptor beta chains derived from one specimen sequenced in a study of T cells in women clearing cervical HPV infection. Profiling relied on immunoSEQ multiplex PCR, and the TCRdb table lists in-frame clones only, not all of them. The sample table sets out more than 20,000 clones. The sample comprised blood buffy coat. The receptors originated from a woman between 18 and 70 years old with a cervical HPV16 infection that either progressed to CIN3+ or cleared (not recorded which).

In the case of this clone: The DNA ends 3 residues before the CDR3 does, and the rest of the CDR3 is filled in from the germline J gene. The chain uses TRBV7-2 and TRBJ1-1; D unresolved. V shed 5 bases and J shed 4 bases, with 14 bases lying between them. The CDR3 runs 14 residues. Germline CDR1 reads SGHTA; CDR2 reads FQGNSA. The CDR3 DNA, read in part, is TGTGCCAGCAGCCCAACCCCCCTAGTCACTGAA. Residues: CASSPTPLVTE. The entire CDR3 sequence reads CASSPTPLVTEAFF.

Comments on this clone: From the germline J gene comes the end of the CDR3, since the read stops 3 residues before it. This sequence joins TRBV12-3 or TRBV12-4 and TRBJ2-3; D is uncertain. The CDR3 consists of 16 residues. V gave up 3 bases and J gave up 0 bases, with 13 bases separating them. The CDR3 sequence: CASSFRPPTSTDTQYF. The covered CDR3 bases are TGTGCCAGCAGTTTCCGCCCACCCACAAGCACAGATACG.

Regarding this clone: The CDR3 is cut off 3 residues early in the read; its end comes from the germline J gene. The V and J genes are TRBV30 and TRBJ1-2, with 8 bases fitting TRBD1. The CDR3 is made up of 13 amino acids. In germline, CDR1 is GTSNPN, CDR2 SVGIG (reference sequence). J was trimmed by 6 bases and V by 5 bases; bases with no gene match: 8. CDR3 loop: CAWLPDRGDGYTF. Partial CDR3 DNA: TGTGCCTGGCTTCCCGACAGGGGCGATGGC.

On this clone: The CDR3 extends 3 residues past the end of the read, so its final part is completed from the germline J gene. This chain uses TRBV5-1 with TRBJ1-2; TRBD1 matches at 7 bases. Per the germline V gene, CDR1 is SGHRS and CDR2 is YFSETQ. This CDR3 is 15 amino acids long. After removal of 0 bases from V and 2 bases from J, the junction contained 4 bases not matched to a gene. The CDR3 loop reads CASSLAQGVNYGYTF. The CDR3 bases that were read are TGCGCCAGCAGCTTGGCCCAGGGGGTAAACTATGGC.

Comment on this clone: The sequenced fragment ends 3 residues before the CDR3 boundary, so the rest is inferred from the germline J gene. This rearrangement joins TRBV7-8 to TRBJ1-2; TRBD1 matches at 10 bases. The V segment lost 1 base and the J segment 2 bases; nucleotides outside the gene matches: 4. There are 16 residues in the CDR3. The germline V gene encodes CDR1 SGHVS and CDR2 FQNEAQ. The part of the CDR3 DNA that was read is TGTGCCAGCAGCTTAGGGGACAGGGGACGCAACTATGGC. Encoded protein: CASSLGDRGRNYG. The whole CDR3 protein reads CASSLGDRGRNYGYTF.

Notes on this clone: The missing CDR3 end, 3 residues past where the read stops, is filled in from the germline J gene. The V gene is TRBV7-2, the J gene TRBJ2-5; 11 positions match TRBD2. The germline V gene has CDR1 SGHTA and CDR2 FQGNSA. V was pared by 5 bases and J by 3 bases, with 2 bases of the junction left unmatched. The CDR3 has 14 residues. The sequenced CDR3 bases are TGTGCCAGCAGCATTAGCGGGGGGGAAGAGACC. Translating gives CASSISGGEET. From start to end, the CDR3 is CASSISGGEETQYF.

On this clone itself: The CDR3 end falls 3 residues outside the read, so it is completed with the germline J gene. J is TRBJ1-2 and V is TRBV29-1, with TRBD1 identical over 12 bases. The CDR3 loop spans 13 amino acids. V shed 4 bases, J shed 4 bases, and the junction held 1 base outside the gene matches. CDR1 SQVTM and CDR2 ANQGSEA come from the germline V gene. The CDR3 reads CSVVGQGAYGYTF. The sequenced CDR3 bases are TGCAGCGTTGTGGGACAGGGGGCCTATGGC.

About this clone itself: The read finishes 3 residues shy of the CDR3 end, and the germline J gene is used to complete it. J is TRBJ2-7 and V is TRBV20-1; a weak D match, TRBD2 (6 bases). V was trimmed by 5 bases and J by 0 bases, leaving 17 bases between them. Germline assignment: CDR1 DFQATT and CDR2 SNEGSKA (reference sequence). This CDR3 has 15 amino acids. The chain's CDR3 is CSASGGPGISYEQYF. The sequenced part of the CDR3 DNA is TGCAGTGCTTCCGGAGGGCCCGGTATCTCCTACGAG.

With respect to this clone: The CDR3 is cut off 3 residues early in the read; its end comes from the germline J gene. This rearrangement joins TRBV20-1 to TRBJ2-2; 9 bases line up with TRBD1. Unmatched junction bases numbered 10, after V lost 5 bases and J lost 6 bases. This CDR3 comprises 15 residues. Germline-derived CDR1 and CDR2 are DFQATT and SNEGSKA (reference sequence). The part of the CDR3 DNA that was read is TGCAGTGCTCTAAGGGGACAGGGATCGTCCGGGGAG. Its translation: CSALRGQGSSGE. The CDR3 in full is CSALRGQGSSGELFF.

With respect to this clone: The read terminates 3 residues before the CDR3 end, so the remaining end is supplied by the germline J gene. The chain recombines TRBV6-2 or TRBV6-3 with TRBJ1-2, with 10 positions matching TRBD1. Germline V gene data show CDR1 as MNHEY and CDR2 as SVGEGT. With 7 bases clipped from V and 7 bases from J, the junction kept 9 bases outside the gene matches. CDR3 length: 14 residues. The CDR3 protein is CASIKTGTGAGYTF. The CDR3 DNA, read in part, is TGTGCCAGCATCAAAACCGGGACAGGGGCTGGC.